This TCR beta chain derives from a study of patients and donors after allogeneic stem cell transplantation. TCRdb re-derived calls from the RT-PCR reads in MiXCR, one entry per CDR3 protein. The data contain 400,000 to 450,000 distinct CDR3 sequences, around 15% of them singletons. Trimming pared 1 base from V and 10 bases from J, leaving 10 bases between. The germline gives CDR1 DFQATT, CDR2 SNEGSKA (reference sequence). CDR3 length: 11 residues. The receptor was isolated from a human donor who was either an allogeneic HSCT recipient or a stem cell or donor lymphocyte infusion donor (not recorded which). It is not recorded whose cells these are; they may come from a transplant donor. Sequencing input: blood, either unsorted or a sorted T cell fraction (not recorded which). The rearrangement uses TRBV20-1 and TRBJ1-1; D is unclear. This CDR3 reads CSARVTNRAFF. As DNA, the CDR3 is TGCAGTGCTAGAGTTACAAATCGAGCTTTCTTT.